This T cell receptor beta chain originates from a study of blood T cell repertoires in COVID-19. Looking at the study overall: Spain, Italy and the United States supplied samples that represented acute and convalescent COVID-19. Sources were T cells, B-cell-depleted T cells, or PBMCs; the material itself was cDNA or gDNA.

In the source study's methods: Cell counts per sample came from amplifying reference gene primers. The repertoire was sequenced with immunoSEQ multiplex PCR; TCRdb's copy has only in-frame clones and lacks some. V, J and clone size reflect that table, while D and trimming were determined from the DNA. The table records 95,000 to 150,000 clones, 75% to 85% of them present only once. Germline CDR1 is SNHLY and CDR2 is FYNNEI. J was trimmed by 2 bases and V by 6 bases; bases with no gene match: 5. This CDR3 spans 15 amino acids. This clonotype was sampled from a woman at least 80 years old with acute or convalescent COVID-19. The chain recombines TRBV2 with TRBJ2-1; 9 nucleotides line up with TRBD1. The sequencing input was peripheral blood. Here the CDR3 reads CASRPDRGAYNEQFF. The CDR3 DNA reads as TGTGCCAGCAGGCCTGACAGGGGGGCCTACAATGAGCAGTTCTTC.